One and the same sample provided the 10 T cell receptor beta chains below, sequenced in a study of blood T cell repertoires in COVID-19. Generated by immunoSEQ multiplex PCR, the TCRdb table keeps only in-frame clones and is missing some. The data contain 300,000 or so clones, approximately 87% of them seen just once; the ten biggest clones take up around 7.8%. The sequenced sample consisted of peripheral blood. These receptor sequences come from a woman aged 45 to 65 who had recovered from COVID-19.

V is TRBV19 and J is TRBJ2-5; no definite D call. Germline-derived CDR1 and CDR2 are LNHDA and SQIVND (reference sequence). Trimming left V 5 bases short and J 1 base short, with 8 bases between. The length of the CDR3 is 13 residues. CDR3 sequence (DNA): TGTGCCAGTAGTTTGGCCCGCCAAGAGACCCAGTACTTC. This sequence encodes CASSLARQETQYF.

For the CDR3, the DNA is TGTGCCAGCAGTGGACAGGCACTAACTAATGAAAAACTGTTTTTT. Translating gives CASSGQALTNEKLFF. This chain links TRBV2 with TRBJ1-4; D perhaps matches TRBD1 (6 bases). Germline-derived CDR1 and CDR2 are SNHLY and FYNNEI. The CDR3 is 15 amino acids. The germline V and J ends were trimmed by 4 bases and 1 base, with 10 bases remaining between them.

The chain employs TRBV4-3 and TRBJ1-2, with TRBD1 as a possible D gene (5 bases). Germline-derived CDR1 and CDR2 are LGHNA and YSLEER. Trimming pared 0 bases from V and 7 bases from J, leaving 24 bases between. This CDR3 spans 18 amino acids. DNA for the CDR3: TGCGCCAGCAGCCAAGATAAGCGTCAAGGGGTGCAGGGTCGTGGCTACACCTTC. Protein sequence: CASSQDKRQGVQGRGYTF.

V is TRBV10-3 and J is TRBJ1-3, with 7 bases identical to TRBD1. CDR3 length: 14 amino acids. Per germline, CDR1 ENHRY and CDR2 SYGVKD. V shed 6 bases, J shed 2 bases, and the junction held 4 bases outside the gene matches. The CDR3 region has the DNA TGTGCCATCAGGAGCGACAGGGCTGGAAACACCATATATTTT. Translated: CAIRSDRAGNTIYF.

A note on this clone: In the same sample, other DNA sequences code for this CDR3. The chain is built from TRBV12-3 or TRBV12-4 and TRBJ2-3; weak D call: TRBD2 (5 bases). Trimming stripped 3 bases from V and 3 bases from J, with 7 bases between. The CDR3 loop spans 13 amino acids. The DNA of the CDR3 is TGTGCCAGCAGTTTTTCGGGAACAGATACGCAGTATTTT. Amino acids: CASSFSGTDTQYF.

Comment on this clone: The same CDR3 also results from other DNA sequences found in this sample. The rearrangement links TRBV18 to TRBJ2-7; 9 nucleotides line up with TRBD1. The CDR3 length is 14 residues. Germline CDR1 KGHSH, CDR2 LQKENI. Unmatched junction bases numbered 3, after V lost 3 bases and J lost 3 bases. The CDR3 region is CASSPGQGDYEQYF. The CDR3 DNA reads TGTGCCAGCTCACCGGGACAGGGCGACTACGAGCAGTACTTC.

J is TRBJ1-5 and V is TRBV7-9; 7 nucleotides align to TRBD1. After removal of 1 base from V and 0 bases from J, the junction contained 12 bases not matched to a gene. CDR1 is SEHNR, CDR2 FQNEAQ, per germline (reference sequence). CDR3 size: 19 residues. The CDR3 spells CASSLVFGQDRYSNQPQHF. In DNA, the CDR3 is TGTGCCAGCAGCTTAGTATTCGGACAGGATCGTTATAGCAATCAGCCCCAGCATTTT.

This chain connects TRBV6-5 to TRBJ2-5; a possible D gene is TRBD2 (6 bases). The CDR3 totals 15 residues. Germline V CDR1 and CDR2: MNHEY, SVGAGI. V gave up 6 bases and J gave up 2 bases, with 16 bases separating them. CDR3 nucleotides: TGTGCCAGCAGCCCACGGGGGAGGCTACAAGAGACCCAGTACTTC. Translated, it gives CASSPRGRLQETQYF.

The chain carries TRBV28 and TRBJ2-7; D might be TRBD1 (5 bases). Trimming left V 6 bases short and J 1 base short, with 13 bases between. This CDR3 contains 14 residues. CDR1 and CDR2 from the germline V gene are MDHEN and SYDVKM. Here the CDR3 reads CASREVRASYEQYF. CDR3 coding DNA: TGTGCCAGCAGAGAGGTCAGGGCATCCTACGAGCAGTACTTC.

The rearrangement links TRBV28 to TRBJ2-5; no clear D. The CDR3 has 13 residues. From germline, CDR1 is MDHEN and CDR2 SYDVKM. With 3 bases removed from V and 5 bases from J, the gap between germline ends came to 10 bases. CDR3: CASSFGGRETQYF. In DNA form, the CDR3 reads TGTGCCAGCAGTTTCGGCGGTCGGGAGACCCAGTACTTC.